Below, one TCR beta chain is given with its context. A multiplex PCR was run with 60 Vbeta primers and 13 Jbeta primers. The protocol was immunoSEQ multiplex PCR, while the TCRdb copy is restricted to in-frame clones and leaves out a portion. The sample consists of fewer than 150,000 clones, roughly three quarters of them appearing once. The CDR3 is 17 amino acids. The germline V gene encodes CDR1 SGHDN and CDR2 FVKESK. Losses at the gene ends were 1 base for V and 5 bases for J; bases not matched to a gene: 10. The data originate from a study of cytomegalovirus exposure and HLA in healthy donors. The J gene is TRBJ2-5, the V gene TRBV14, with 10 bases that match TRBD2. Sequences were obtained from PBMCs. This receptor was obtained from a man aged 35 to 55 in good health and CMV-seronegative. The CDR3 DNA sequence: TGTGCCAGCAGCCAAGTGTTTAGCGGGGGGACCGGGGAGACCCAGTACTTC. Its protein is CASSQVFSGGTGETQYF.